The 19 T cell receptor beta chains presented below share a single source sample, sequenced in a study of shared clonotypes between healthy human individuals. Libraries were prepared by immunoSEQ multiplex PCR; TCRdb keeps only in-frame clonotypes and omits some of them. The sample contains approximately 1.9 million clones, around 93% of which appear only once. Cells designated naive CD8 were CD45RO-negative and were positively selected for CCR7, with terminally differentiated effector memory CD45RA+ cells excluded. The sample comprised naive CD8+ T cells from PBMCs. The receptor set was obtained from a man between 18 and 35 years old in good health. Some clones in this sample may be carry-over from other donors' samples.

The chain couples TRBV27 to TRBJ2-7, with 8 bases matching TRBD1. The CDR3 length is 14 residues. Trimming removed 5 bases from V and 2 bases from J; junction bases left unmatched: 5. Germline loops: CDR1 MNHEY, CDR2 SMNVEV (reference sequence). The CDR3 DNA reads TGTGCCAGCAGTATAGTACAGGGGGCCTACGAGCAGTACTTC. Translating gives CASSIVQGAYEQYF.

The chain joins TRBV4-2 to TRBJ1-1; TRBD1 is a possible D gene (5 bases). The CDR3 spans 14 residues. Between the trimmed V and J ends, which lost 1 base and 3 bases, there was a span of 9 bases. From germline, CDR1 is LGHNA and CDR2 YNFKEQ. Written as DNA, the CDR3 is TGTGCCAGCAGCCAAGTGGGGGAGCACACTGAAGCTTTCTTT. This codes for CASSQVGEHTEAFF.

The chain joins TRBV6-5 to TRBJ1-2; possibly TRBD1 for D (5 bases). Germline CDR1 MNHEY, CDR2 SVGAGI. The CDR3 is made up of 12 amino acids. Trimming cost V 8 bases and J 4 bases, with 11 bases left between them. The DNA of the CDR3 is TGTGCCAGCGGGCCAGGGATCTATGGCTACACCTTC. Its translation is CASGPGIYGYTF.

The chain uses TRBV27 and TRBJ2-3; TRBD2 matches at 8 bases. Germline V CDR1 and CDR2: MNHEY, SMNVEV (reference sequence). The length of the CDR3 is 14 residues. After removal of 5 bases from V and 6 bases from J, the junction contained 7 bases not matched to a gene. CDR3 region: CASSLGLVGDTQYF. In DNA, the CDR3 is TGTGCCAGCAGTCTGGGACTAGTAGGCGATACGCAGTATTTT.

The chain combines TRBV7-9 with TRBJ1-2; possible D gene TRBD1, 6 bases. Deletions cut 1 base from V and 4 bases from J, with 13 bases between. The CDR3 consists of 15 residues. Germline V gene lookup returns CDR1 SEHNR and CDR2 FQNEAQ (reference sequence). The CDR3, as DNA: TGTGCCAGCAGCTTAGTAGGACAGAGTCTCTATGGCTACACCTTC. As protein: CASSLVGQSLYGYTF.

This chain joins TRBV19 and TRBJ1-2; 9 bases align to TRBD1. V lost 6 bases to trimming and J lost 7 bases; unmatched junction nucleotides: 18. CDR3 size: 17 residues. The germline V gene has CDR1 LNHDA and CDR2 SQIVND (reference sequence). The CDR3 loop reads CASSPGHRTGVRGGYTF. The CDR3 coding sequence is TGTGCCAGTAGCCCCGGCCACCGGACAGGGGTTCGTGGTGGCTACACCTTC.

This clone has a single count. The chain employs TRBV28 and TRBJ2-7, with D possibly called TRBD1 or TRBD2 (5 bases each). The germline V and J ends were trimmed by 8 bases and 2 bases, with 16 bases remaining between them. Per the germline V gene, CDR1 is MDHEN and CDR2 is SYDVKM. This CDR3 comprises 14 residues. The CDR3 is CASLGSGTTYEQYF. For the CDR3, the DNA is TGTGCCAGCTTGGGGTCCGGGACCACCTACGAGCAGTACTTC.

The chain uses TRBV6-5 and TRBJ1-1; D unclear. V was cut by 4 bases and J by 3 bases, with 9 bases left in between. Germline CDR1 MNHEY, CDR2 SVGAGI. The CDR3 runs to 13 residues. In DNA, the CDR3 is TGTGCCAGCAGTTGGACTCATGACACTGAAGCTTTCTTT. Its translation: CASSWTHDTEAFF.

The chain employs TRBV7-6 and TRBJ2-2; TRBD2 is a possible D gene (6 bases). The CDR3 length is 18 residues. Trimming took 2 bases from V and 2 from J, leaving 18 bases between them. CDR1 is SGHVS, CDR2 FNYEAQ, per germline. CDR3: CASSLYFEVGLNTGELFF. Written as DNA, the CDR3 is TGTGCCAGCAGCTTATATTTCGAGGTGGGACTTAACACCGGGGAGCTGTTTTTT.

The V and J genes are TRBV5-1 and TRBJ1-2; TRBD1 agrees at 8 bases. Looked up from germline, CDR1 is SGHRS and CDR2 is YFSETQ. The ends lost 2 bases at V and 7 bases at J; junction bases unmatched: 10. This CDR3 is 15 amino acids long. The CDR3 nucleotides are TGCGCCAGCAGCTTTAACTCAGGGGGCCCGAGTGGCTACACCTTC. This translates into CASSFNSGGPSGYTF.

CDR3 DNA: TGTGCCATCAGTGAGTCGGCTAGCGGAGTTTACAATGAGCAGTTCTTC. Translating it yields CAISESASGVYNEQFF. This chain connects TRBV10-3 to TRBJ2-1; 7 bases map to TRBD2. The CDR3 totals 16 residues. Germline V CDR1 and CDR2: ENHRY, SYGVKD. V lost 0 bases to trimming and J lost 4 bases; unmatched junction nucleotides: 6.

This chain connects TRBV29-1 to TRBJ2-3, with a weak D call TRBD1 (5 bases). CDR1 SQVTM and CDR2 ANQGSEA come from the germline V gene. The CDR3 spans 13 residues. Trimming left V 3 bases short and J 0 bases short, with 7 bases between. CDR3 DNA: TGCAGCGTTGAGTGGGGCAGCACAGATACGCAGTATTTT. This translates into CSVEWGSTDTQYF.

This chain uses TRBV9 with TRBJ2-7; 7 bases fit TRBD2. Germline V gene lookup returns CDR1 SGDLS and CDR2 YYNGEE. With V trimmed by 2 bases and J by 7 bases, 9 bases remained unmatched. The CDR3 totals 14 residues. Here the CDR3 reads CASSVGLAVGEQYF. The CDR3 DNA reads TGTGCCAGCAGCGTTGGGCTAGCGGTAGGGGAGCAGTACTTC.

The chain uses TRBV11-2 and TRBJ2-7; TRBD1 matches at 10 bases. Germline CDR1 is SGHAT and CDR2 is FQNNGV. CDR3 size: 14 residues. V was clipped by 5 bases and J by 4 bases; unmatched bases: 5. CDR3 amino acids: CASSSPGQGYEQYF. Here the CDR3 DNA reads TGTGCCAGCAGCAGCCCGGGACAGGGGTACGAGCAGTACTTC.

This rearrangement joins TRBV6-6 to TRBJ1-2; D ambiguous. The V gene's germline CDR1 is MNHNY and CDR2 SVGAGI (reference sequence). Trimming cost V 5 bases and J 8 bases, with 15 bases left between them. This CDR3 contains 13 residues. The CDR3 loop reads CASSTPDPRGYTF. The CDR3 region has the DNA TGTGCCAGCAGTACCCCGGATCCAAGGGGCTACACCTTC.

The CDR3 sequence: CASSVKGLAAYNEQFF. CDR3 sequence (DNA): TGTGCCAGCAGCGTAAAAGGACTAGCGGCTTACAATGAGCAGTTCTTC. This chain connects TRBV9 to TRBJ2-1; the match to TRBD2 covers 10 bases. V was clipped by 1 base and J by 4 bases; unmatched bases: 5. The CDR3 sequence is 16 residues long. Germline V gene sequence: CDR1 SGDLS, CDR2 YYNGEE. Variable domain in full (rest from reference TRBV9 and TRBJ2-1): DSGVTQTPKHLITATGQRVTLRCSPRSGDLSVYWYQQSLDQGLQFLIQYYNGEERAKGNILERFSAQQFPDLHSELNLSSLELGDSALYFCASSVKGLAAYNEQFFGPGTRLTVL.

The V call is TRBV5-4, the J call TRBJ1-2, with D uncertain. Germline CDR1 is SGHNT and CDR2 is YYREEE (reference sequence). V shed 6 bases and J shed 8 bases, with 17 bases lying between them. The CDR3 sequence is 13 residues long. This CDR3 reads CASTLWLGGGYTF. The CDR3 DNA sequence: TGTGCCAGCACACTGTGGTTAGGAGGCGGCTACACCTTC. The complete variable domain, with remaining parts taken from reference TRBV5-4 and TRBJ1-2, reads ETGVTQSPTHLIKTRGQQVTLRCSSQSGHNTVSWYQQALGQGPQFIFQYYREEENGRGNFPPRFSGLQFPNYSSELNVNALELDDSALYLCASTLWLGGGYTFGSGTRLTVV.

The CDR3 loop is CATSNGRALDEQYF. The CDR3 coding sequence is TGTGCCACCAGCAACGGTAGGGCGTTAGACGAGCAGTACTTC. This sequence joins TRBV15 and TRBJ2-7; D remains ambiguous. V was cut by 4 bases and J by 5 bases, with 15 bases left in between. CDR3 length: 14 amino acids. Germline values: CDR1 LNHNV, CDR2 YYDKDF (reference sequence).

The chain joins TRBV4-3 to TRBJ1-2; possibly TRBD1 for D (5 bases). CDR1 is LGHNA and CDR2 is YSLEER in the germline V gene. The V gene lost 3 bases and the J gene lost 0 bases, with 11 bases spanning the gap. The CDR3 contains 15 residues. The CDR3 protein is CASSHGTGANYGYTF. In nucleotides, the CDR3 is TGCGCCAGCAGCCACGGGACGGGAGCTAACTATGGCTACACCTTC.